Listed here are 10 T cell receptor beta chains from one sample, sequenced in a study of blood T cell repertoires in COVID-19. TCRdb keeps only in-frame clones here, not all; method: immunoSEQ multiplex PCR. The profile shows around 97,000 clones, roughly 89% of them singletons. The sequenced sample was peripheral blood. These receptors came from a woman over 75 in a cohort sampled during active COVID-19.

The V and J genes are TRBV10-1 and TRBJ2-3; D call uncertain. Trimming shortened V by 7 bases and J by 1 base, and 6 bases separated the two germline ends. Germline V lookup: CDR1 WNHNN, CDR2 SYGVQD (reference sequence). The CDR3 is 12 amino acids. CDR3 nucleotide sequence: TGCGCCAGCAACGGAGGCACAGATACGCAGTATTTT. Its translation: CASNGGTDTQYF.

This rearrangement joins TRBV5-1 to TRBJ2-1; TRBD1 aligns across 8 bases. Germline-derived CDR1 and CDR2 are SGHRS and YFSETQ. V shed 4 bases, J shed 3 bases, and the junction held 3 bases outside the gene matches. This CDR3 comprises 14 residues. CDR3 sequence reads: CASSPDRGYNEQFF. The DNA of the CDR3 is TGCGCCAGCAGCCCAGACAGGGGCTACAATGAGCAGTTCTTC.

This chain connects TRBV29-1 to TRBJ1-4; 8 positions agree with TRBD1. Germline CDR1 and CDR2: SQVTM and ANQGSEA. V lost 4 bases to trimming and J lost 0 bases; unmatched junction nucleotides: 4. The CDR3 sequence is 15 residues long. The CDR3 nucleotides read TGCAGCGTTGGGGACAGGAGAACAACTAATGAAAAACTGTTTTTT. Its protein product is CSVGDRRTTNEKLFF.

This clone was found once. V usage is TRBV6-5 and J usage is TRBJ2-1; D might be TRBD1 (6 bases). In germline, CDR1 is MNHEY, CDR2 SVGAGI. Trimming pared 0 bases from V and 3 bases from J, leaving 12 bases between. The CDR3 is 16 amino acids. The CDR3 protein is CASSYSTGHYYNEQFF. In DNA form, the CDR3 reads TGTGCCAGCAGTTACTCTACGGGACACTACTACAATGAGCAGTTCTTC.

This chain links TRBV6-5 with TRBJ1-5; D is perhaps TRBD1 (5 bases). Trimming shortened V by 0 bases and J by 4 bases, and 13 bases separated the two germline ends. Germline V gene lookup returns CDR1 MNHEY and CDR2 SVGAGI. The CDR3 has 16 residues. The CDR3 region is CASSYSGWGVNQPQHF. The CDR3 DNA is TGTGCCAGCAGTTACTCGGGTTGGGGGGTTAATCAGCCCCAGCATTTT.

V and J are TRBV28 and TRBJ2-7, with D possibly TRBD2 on 6 matching bases. Per germline, CDR1 MDHEN and CDR2 SYDVKM. The CDR3 totals 11 residues. The V gene lost 8 bases and the J gene lost 2 bases, with 7 bases spanning the gap. The CDR3 bases are TGTGCCAGCTGGGGGGCCTACGAGCAGTACTTC. Translated, it gives CASWGAYEQYF.

V and J are TRBV27 and TRBJ2-1, with D tentatively TRBD2 (6 bases). Germline V gene data show CDR1 as MNHEY and CDR2 as SMNVEV (reference sequence). Trimming took 3 bases from V and 12 from J, leaving 18 bases between them. The CDR3 contains 14 residues. This CDR3 is CASSLGQSGGGQFF. The CDR3 nucleotides are TGTGCCAGCAGTTTGGGGCAGTCCGGGGGTGGGCAGTTCTTC.

This clone occurred once. The chain is built from TRBV5-1 and TRBJ1-1; 8 bases match TRBD1. This CDR3 is built from 14 residues. J lost 4 bases, V lost 4 bases, and 6 bases had no gene match. In germline, CDR1 is SGHRS, CDR2 YFSETQ. Written as DNA, the CDR3 is TGCGCCAGCAGCCAGACAGGGGCGAGCACTGAAGCTTTCTTT. It specifies CASSQTGASTEAFF.

This chain connects TRBV3-1 (or the pseudogene TRBV3-2) to TRBJ1-1; the D gene is possibly TRBD1 (5 bases). The CDR3 consists of 18 residues. Trimming pared 1 base from V and 0 bases from J, leaving 18 bases between. Germline V gene data show CDR1 as LGHDT and CDR2 as YNNKEL (reference sequence). The CDR3 bases are TGTGCCAGCAGCCAAGTAGCGGGGCCAGGAGGAATGAACACTGAAGCTTTCTTT. Translated: CASSQVAGPGGMNTEAFF.

This chain connects TRBV9 to TRBJ2-3; D gene ambiguous. The CDR3 is 14 amino acids. The V gene's germline CDR1 is SGDLS and CDR2 YYNGEE. V lost 2 bases to trimming and J lost 0 bases, with 7 bases between them. The CDR3 region has the DNA TGTGCCAGCAGCGTCCAGTCGAGCACAGATACGCAGTATTTT. Translating it yields CASSVQSSTDTQYF.